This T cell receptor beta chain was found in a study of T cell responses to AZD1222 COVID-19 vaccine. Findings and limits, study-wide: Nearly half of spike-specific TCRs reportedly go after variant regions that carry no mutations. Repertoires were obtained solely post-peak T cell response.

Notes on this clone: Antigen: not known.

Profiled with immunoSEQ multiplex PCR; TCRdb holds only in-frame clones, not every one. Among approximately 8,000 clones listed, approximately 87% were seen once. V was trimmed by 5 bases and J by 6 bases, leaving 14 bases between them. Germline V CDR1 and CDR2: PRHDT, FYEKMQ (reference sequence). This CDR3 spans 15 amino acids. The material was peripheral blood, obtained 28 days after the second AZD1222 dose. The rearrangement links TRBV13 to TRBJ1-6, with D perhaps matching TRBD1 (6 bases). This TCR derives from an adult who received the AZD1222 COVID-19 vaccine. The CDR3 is CASSARQALNSPLHF. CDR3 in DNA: TGTGCCAGCAGCGCCCGACAGGCTCTTAATTCACCCCTCCACTTT.